The entry below gives a single TCR beta chain sequence along with its context. The table lists this clonotype with many counts. The antigen it binds to is not known. Qualities for individual bases were not recorded, and no much larger clone is one base off. This sample is drawn from a study of Graves' ophthalmopathy and Graves' hyperthyroidism (dated by TCRdb to 2017 to 2018). Context from the whole study: Peripheral blood was collected before any treatment was given, at the time of initial diagnosis. TCR beta repertoire signatures were used to distinguish Graves' ophthalmopathy from Graves' hyperthyroidism and to predict progression to ophthalmopathy. In total, 135 blood samples were TCR-sequenced: under 45 ophthalmopathy, roughly 80 hyperthyroidism and some 17 hyperthyroidism-to-ophthalmopathy patients. To explore V-J signatures that distinguish ophthalmopathy from hyperthyroidism, a discovery set of under 110 patients was enrolled, made up of over 40 with ophthalmopathy and roughly 57 with stable hyperthyroidism. An independent validation cohort was composed of about 20 hyperthyroidism patients and 17 patients who later progressed from hyperthyroidism to ophthalmopathy. In six hyperthyroidism patients, the T-cell repertoire of thyroid tissue was compared with the T-cell repertoire of blood. Following sample collection, hyperthyroidism patients were given methimazole at a starting dose of 30 mg daily, and ophthalmopathy patients were given high-dose intravenous methylprednisolone. The 75 to 100 discovery patients were divided at random into training and test sets in a 7:3 ratio. General conclusions and limits of the study: In validation, the model predicted ophthalmopathy progression with more than 55% sensitivity and around 72% specificity; 12 predicted patients were CT-confirmed with GO in a median of approximately 6.5 months. Most expanded thyroid clonotypes with a frequency above 0.001 also appeared in blood, which suggests that blood repertoires may reflect the immune response in the thyroid. In cross-validation, the 13-signature model distinguished ophthalmopathy from stable hyperthyroidism with nearly 90% sensitivity and about 81% specificity, and in the test set the corresponding values were approximately 80% and 68%. No statistical method was used to set the sample size in advance, and the investigators knew which group each participant was assigned to.

For repertoire sequencing, the TCR beta CDR3 regions were amplified from RNA transcripts. HTBI primers and the Qiagen OneStep RT-PCR kit were used in a first-round RT-PCR, which was followed by a second-round multiplex PCR, size selection and purification. The libraries underwent paired-end sequencing with 100 bp reads on an Illumina HiSeq2000. Turning to the authors' computational methods: Reads were processed with SOAPnuke, discarding reads with adapters, uncalled bases, mean Phred below 15, or no exact constant-primer or identifier match. COPE v1.2.5 was used to merge the high-quality paired reads. Each unique nucleotide sequence was defined as a clonotype, and clonotypes were aligned to IMGT TRB V, D and J references with MiTCR v1.1. Only V-J combinations with frequency above 0.0001 were analysed, covering approximately 99% of repertoires. For each V-J combination, a TCR clonal expansion and chaos score was defined as F50 clonal expansion divided by the chaos observed in the TCRdist matrix. Features were reduced by Welch's t-statistics and random forest to around 13 V-J combinations, which fed a naive Bayes classifier. Thyroid-blood repertoire similarity was quantified with the Morisita-Horn index. TCRdb reprocessed the public reads (quality trimming at Q25 with fastp, clone calling with MiXCR) and kept in-frame beta chains. Every entry covers one CDR3 protein and lists the most common genes and DNA from its rows. Here the V and J calls rest on TCRdb's processing, not on the authors' analysis. This sample gives 400,000 to 450,000 distinct CDR3 sequences in total; roughly 21% of them show up just once. The ten largest account for 2.5% to 3% of the sample.

A patient counted as having stable hyperthyroidism if there was no progression to ophthalmopathy within 18 months of follow-up. Hyperthyroidism patients were newly diagnosed, were aged 18 to 65 years, and had a disease duration under 2 months. Patients with other autoimmune diseases, uncontrolled infections, pregnancy or lactation were excluded. Diagnosis was based on clinical symptoms, serum thyroxine, TRAb, thyroid ultrasound and orbital computed tomography. Ficoll-Paque density gradient centrifugation was used to isolate PBMCs from around 9.1 ml of fresh peripheral blood. Trizol reagent was used to extract the total RNA, and its quality was then checked on an Agilent 2100 Bioanalyzer. Per the germline V gene (reference sequence), MNHEY is the CDR1 and SMNVEV is the CDR2. At the junction V is shortened by 3 bases and J by 3 bases, with 12 bases in between. From the cysteine up to the phenylalanine, the CDR3 has a length of 14 residues. Only the CDR3 portion is preserved as DNA: 42 bases, with reading frame beginning at the first base.

The sequence was obtained from a woman under 30 with stable Graves' hyperthyroidism. Donor details come from another sample of the same person, matched by shared clones. The rearrangement combines TRBV27 with TRBJ2-7; a tentative D call is TRBD2 (7 bases match). Sequencing was performed on peripheral blood. CDR3 region: CASSFRGGGYEQYF. The DNA sequence follows: TGTGCCAGCAGTTTCCGGGGAGGGGGCTACGAGCAGTACTTC.